This note documents a single T cell receptor (beta chain) sequence. The data belong to a study of blood T cell repertoires in COVID-19. Study-level background: Acute and convalescent COVID-19 samples came from the United States, Italy and Spain. T cells, B-cell-depleted T cells, or PBMCs provided the cDNA or gDNA that served as material.

Deletions cut 10 bases from V and 2 bases from J, with 15 bases between. This CDR3 is 13 amino acids long. Original analysis: Scientists estimated how many nucleated cells there were by amplifying reference gene primers. Profiling relied on immunoSEQ multiplex PCR, and the TCRdb table lists in-frame clones only, not all of them. V and J calls and clone size come straight from that table; D and trimming were deduced from the DNA. The table lists 35,000 to 45,000 clones, more than 70% of them singletons, with approximately 12% in the top ten. The TCR originated in a man in his 60s with active COVID-19. Sequencing was performed on peripheral blood. The rearrangement joins TRBV12-3 or TRBV12-4 to TRBJ2-7; weak D call: TRBD1 (5 bases). The CDR3: CATSLGQPYEQYF. The CDR3 bases are TGTGCCACCTCGTTGGGGCAACCCTACGAGCAGTACTTC.